The text below deals with one T cell receptor beta chain. The antigen is not known. This record belongs to a study of blood T cells in healthy people across ages. Study-wide points: Underestimates were what the diversity estimates from one million T cells were considered to be. Roughly linear declines in TCR beta diversity per million T cells occurred with age.

Combining a sample-barcoded 5' primer with a J-beta primer mix, a second PCR ran for roughly 7 to 12 cycles. Each TCR beta cDNA got a 12-nucleotide random molecular identifier. One entry per CDR3 protein, called by TCRdb with MiXCR from the 5' RACE reads. Among hundreds of thousands of distinct CDR3 sequences listed, roughly three fifths were seen once. Extracted total RNA amounted to at least 5.5 micrograms for each sample. This CDR3 region has 14 residues. The germline V and J ends were trimmed by 1 base and 8 bases, with 14 bases remaining between them. CDR1 and CDR2 (germline): LGHDT, YNNKEL (reference sequence).

Sequencing used blood. The chain uses TRBV3-1 and TRBJ1-2; D might be TRBD1 (5 bases). This clonotype was sampled from a man aged 40-49 years in good health. CDR3 region: CASSQGGGAWGYTF. CDR3 nucleotide sequence: TGTGCCAGCAGCCAAGGGGGAGGGGCATGGGGCTACACCTTC. The whole variable domain, remainder taken from reference TRBV3-1 and TRBJ1-2, is DTAVSQTPKYLVTQMGNDKSIKCEQNLGHDTMYWYKQDSKKFLKIMFSYNNKELIINETVPNRFSPKSPDKAHLNLHINSLELGDSAVYFCASSQGGGAWGYTFGSGTRLTVV.